This TCR beta chain was captured in a study of T cells in Graves' hyperthyroidism and ophthalmopathy (dated by TCRdb to between 2018 and 2021). At the level of the whole study: To identify distinguishing TCR V-J signatures, a discovery cohort of about 95 patients was used, comprising 43 with Graves' ophthalmopathy and some 60 with stable Graves' hyperthyroidism. The paper reports TCR Vbeta CDR3 sequencing of over 120 peripheral blood samples: around 41 ophthalmopathy, over 70 hyperthyroidism and around 17 progressor patients. The 75 to 100 discovery patients were divided at random into training and test sets in a 7:3 ratio. An independent validation cohort of fewer than 20 hyperthyroidism patients and 17 patients who later progressed to ophthalmopathy tested prospective prediction of ophthalmopathy. Once sampling was done, hyperthyroidism patients were given methimazole at a starting dose of 30 mg daily, whereas ophthalmopathy patients were given high-dose intravenous methylprednisolone. Thyroid tissue and blood T-cell repertoires from more than five Graves' hyperthyroidism patients were also compared in the study.

Study-wide findings and limitations: Blood samples also contained most of the expanded thyroid clonotypes (frequency above 0.001), which suggests that blood repertoires may reflect thyroid immune responses. A model built on a 13 V-J signature distinguished ophthalmopathy from stable hyperthyroidism, reaching roughly 88% sensitivity and around 81% specificity in cross-validation and 80%/75% in testing. During validation, the model predicted progression to ophthalmopathy a median of about 5.9 months ahead of onset, with almost 71% sensitivity and about 72% specificity. No statistical method was used to set the sample size in advance, and investigators knew the group allocation.

The TCR beta CDR3 regions were amplified from RNA transcripts. The TCR CDR3 was subjected to a first round of RT-PCR using the HTBI primer set and the Qiagen OneStep RT-PCR kit. Libraries were constructed in a second round of multiplex PCR, after which size selection and purification were performed. The libraries were sequenced on an Illumina HiSeq2000 using paired-end 100 bp reads. The study's processing was this. SOAPnuke was used to process the raw data, throwing out any read that contained adapters or uncalled bases, had a mean Phred below 15, or lacked an exact constant-primer or identifier match. COPE v1.2.5 was used to merge high-quality paired reads, and clonotypes were defined as unique nucleotide sequences. MiTCR v1.1 was used to align the clonotypes against IMGT TRBV, TRBD and TRBJ reference segments. The analysis was restricted to V-J combinations with a frequency above 0.0001, which together covered just over 99% of the repertoires. The TCS score was defined as the ratio of F50 (clonal expansion) to E x V (chaos), calculated using BLOSUM62-based TCRdist between CDR3 peptides within each V-J. Welch's t-statistics and random forest reduced 450 to 600 V-J features to around 14, which were used in a naive Bayes classifier (R e1071). Thyroid-blood repertoire similarity was quantified with the Morisita-Horn index. Through fastp at Q25 and MiXCR, TCRdb rebuilt clones from the public reads, retaining in-frame beta chains. Each record represents a unique CDR3 protein, reported with the most common genes and DNA among its rows. The V and J calls were determined by TCRdb, not by the authors. The sample contains hundreds of thousands of distinct CDR3 sequences, about 45% of them found a single time. Jointly, the top ten make up under 8% of the sample.

This clonotype has a count of ten or more. Its antigen remains undetermined. No much larger clone exists at a distance of one base, and base qualities are not known. Any patient with an uncontrolled infection, another autoimmune disease, pregnancy or lactation was excluded. Diagnoses were established on the basis of clinical symptoms, serum thyroxine and TRAb, thyroid ultrasound, and orbital computed tomography. Total RNA was extracted using Trizol reagent, and RNA quality was assessed on an Agilent 2100 Bioanalyzer. The CDR3 covers 13 residues, taking in both the cysteine and the phenylalanine. Left in the record is the CDR3 DNA by itself, 39 bases read in frame from the first base. From the germline V gene (reference sequence), CDR1 is DFQATT and CDR2 is SNEGSKA. Deletion took 4 bases off V and 5 bases off J, with a span of 11 bases between the germline ends.

Specimen: peripheral blood or thyroid tissue (not recorded which). The chain is encoded by TRBV20-1 joined to TRBJ2-2; too little of a D gene remains to name it. The TCR was taken from an adult man with Graves' disease, either hyperthyroidism or ophthalmopathy (not recorded which). The DNA sequence reads TGCAGTGCTACTGCGGACCTGACCGGGGAGCTGTTTTTT. It specifies CSATADLTGELFF.